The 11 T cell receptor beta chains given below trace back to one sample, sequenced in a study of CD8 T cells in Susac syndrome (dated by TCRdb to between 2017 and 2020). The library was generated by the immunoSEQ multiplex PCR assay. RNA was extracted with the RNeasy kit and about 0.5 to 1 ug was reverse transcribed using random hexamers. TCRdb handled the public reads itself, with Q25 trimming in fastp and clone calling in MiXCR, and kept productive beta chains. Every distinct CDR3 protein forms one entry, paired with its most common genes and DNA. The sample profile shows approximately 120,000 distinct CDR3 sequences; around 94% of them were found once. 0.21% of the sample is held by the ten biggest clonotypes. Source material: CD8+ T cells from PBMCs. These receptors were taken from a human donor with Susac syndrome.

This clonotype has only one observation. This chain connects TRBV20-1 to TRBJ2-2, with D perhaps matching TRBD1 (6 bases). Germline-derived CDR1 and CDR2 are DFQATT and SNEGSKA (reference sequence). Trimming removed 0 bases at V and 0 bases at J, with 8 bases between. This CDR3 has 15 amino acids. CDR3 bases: TGCAGTGCTAGAGATCCAGGGGCGAACACCGGGGAGCTGTTTTTT. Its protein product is CSARDPGANTGELFF.

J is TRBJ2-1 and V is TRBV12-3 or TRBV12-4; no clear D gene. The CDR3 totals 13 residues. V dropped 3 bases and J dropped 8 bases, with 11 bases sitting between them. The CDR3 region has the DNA TGTGCCAGCAGTTTGGACCTCGTCGATGAGCAGTTCTTC. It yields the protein CASSLDLVDEQFF.

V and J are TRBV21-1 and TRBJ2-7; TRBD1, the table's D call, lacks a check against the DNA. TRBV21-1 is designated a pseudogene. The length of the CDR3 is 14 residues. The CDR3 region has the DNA TGTGCCAGTTACCGGGACAGAAAGACCTACGAGCAGTACTTC. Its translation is CASYRDRKTYEQYF.

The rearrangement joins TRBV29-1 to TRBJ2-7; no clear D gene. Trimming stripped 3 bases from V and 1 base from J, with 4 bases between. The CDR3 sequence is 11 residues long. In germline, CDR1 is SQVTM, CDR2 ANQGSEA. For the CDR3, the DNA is TGCAGCGTTGAGGGGTCCTACGAGCAGTACTTC. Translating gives CSVEGSYEQYF.

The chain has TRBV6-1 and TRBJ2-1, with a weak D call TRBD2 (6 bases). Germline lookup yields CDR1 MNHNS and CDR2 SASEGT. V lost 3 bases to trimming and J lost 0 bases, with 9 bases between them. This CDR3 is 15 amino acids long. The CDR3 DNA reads TGTGCCAGCAGTGAGGCGGGGAGCTCCTACAATGAGCAGTTCTTC. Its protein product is CASSEAGSSYNEQFF.

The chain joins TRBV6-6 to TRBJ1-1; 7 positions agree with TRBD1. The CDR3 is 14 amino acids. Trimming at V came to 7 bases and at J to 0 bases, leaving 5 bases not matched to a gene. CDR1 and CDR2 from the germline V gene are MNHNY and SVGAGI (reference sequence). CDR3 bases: TGTGCCAGCAATCCCAGGGGGATGAACACTGAAGCTTTCTTT. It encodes CASNPRGMNTEAFF.

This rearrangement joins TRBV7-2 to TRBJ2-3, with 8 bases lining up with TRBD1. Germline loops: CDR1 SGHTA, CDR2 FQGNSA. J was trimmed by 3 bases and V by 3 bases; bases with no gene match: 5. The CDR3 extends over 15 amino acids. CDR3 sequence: CASSFRGRTTDTQYF. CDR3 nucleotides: TGTGCCAGCAGCTTCAGGGGGCGGACAACAGATACGCAGTATTTT.

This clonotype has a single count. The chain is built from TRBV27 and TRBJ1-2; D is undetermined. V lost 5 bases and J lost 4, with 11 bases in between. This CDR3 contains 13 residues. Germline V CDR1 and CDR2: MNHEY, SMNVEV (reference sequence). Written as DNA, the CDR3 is TGTGCCAGCAGTCCGGACGGGAGCTATGGCTACACCTTC. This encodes CASSPDGSYGYTF.

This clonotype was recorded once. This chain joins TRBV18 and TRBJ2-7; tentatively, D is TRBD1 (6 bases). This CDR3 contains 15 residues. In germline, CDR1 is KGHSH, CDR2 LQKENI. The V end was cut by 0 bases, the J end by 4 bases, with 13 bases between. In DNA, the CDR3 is TGTGCCAGCTCACCACCGTCAGGGGCCTATTACGAGCAGTACTTC. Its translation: CASSPPSGAYYEQYF. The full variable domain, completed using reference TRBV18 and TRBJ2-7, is NAGVMQNPRHLVRRRGQEARLRCSPMKGHSHVYWYRQLPEEGLKFMVYLQKENIIDESGMPKERFSAEFPKEGPSILRIQQVVRGDSAAYFCASSPPSGAYYEQYFGPGTRLTVT.

The CDR3 reads CASSATRRVSRTDTQYF. CDR3 in DNA: TGTGCCAGCAGCGCTACCCGCAGGGTCTCGCGCACAGATACGCAGTATTTT. The rearrangement links TRBV3-1 to TRBJ2-3, with a weak D call TRBD1 (5 bases). Germline CDR1 and CDR2: LGHDT and YNNKEL (reference sequence). CDR3 length equals 17 residues. Trimming removed 5 bases at V and 1 base at J, with 19 bases between.

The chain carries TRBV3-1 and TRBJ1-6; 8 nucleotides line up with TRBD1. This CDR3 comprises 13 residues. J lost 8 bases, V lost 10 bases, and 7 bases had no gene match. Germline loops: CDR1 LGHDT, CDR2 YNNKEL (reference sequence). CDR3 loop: CATQGAYYSPLHF. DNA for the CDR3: TGTGCCACCCAGGGGGCCTACTATTCACCCCTCCACTTT.